Below are 20 T cell receptor beta chains sequenced from a single sample in a study of blood T cells in healthy people across ages. Then a second PCR, running roughly 7 to 12 cycles, was carried out with a sample-barcoded 5' primer and a J-beta primer mix. TCRdb independently ran MiXCR on the 5' RACE reads; one entry per CDR3 protein. The sample yields about 830,000 distinct CDR3 sequences, roughly 50% seen once. Sequencing used blood. These receptor sequences come from a man aged 25 to 45 in good health.

V usage is TRBV7-2 and J usage is TRBJ2-2; D is unclear. Germline V CDR1 and CDR2: SGHTA, FQGNSA. With 5 bases removed from V and 6 bases from J, the gap between germline ends came to 10 bases. The CDR3 covers 13 residues. CDR3 sequence (DNA): TGTGCCAGCAGCCTTACTTTAGCCGGGGAGCTGTTTTTT. Its translation: CASSLTLAGELFF.

In this sample, this clonotype turned up a few times. The rearrangement links TRBV2 to TRBJ2-5; no firm D call. The CDR3 is 15 amino acids. Germline V gene sequence: CDR1 SNHLY, CDR2 FYNNEI. V was trimmed by 8 bases and J by 5 bases, leaving 21 bases between them. DNA for the CDR3: TGTGCCAGCGTTAGGTCTAGAGGCCCCGAGGAGACCCAGTACTTC. It translates to CASVRSRGPEETQYF.

J is TRBJ2-1 and V is TRBV9, with D perhaps TRBD2 (6 bases). CDR1 is SGDLS and CDR2 is YYNGEE in the germline V gene. V lost 4 bases and J lost 3, with 23 bases in between. The CDR3 runs to 18 residues. Here the CDR3 reads CASSPRDPSGDRYNEQFF. The CDR3 bases are TGTGCCAGCAGCCCGAGAGATCCGTCGGGAGATCGCTACAATGAGCAGTTCTTC.

The chain combines TRBV30 with TRBJ1-2; tentative D call: TRBD1 (6 bases). The V end was cut by 0 bases, the J end by 6 bases, with 11 bases between. Germline CDR1 is GTSNPN and CDR2 is SVGIG (reference sequence). The CDR3 sequence is 13 residues long. In DNA form, the CDR3 reads TGTGCCTGGAGTGTATCCAGGGGAGATGGCTACACCTTC. Translated: CAWSVSRGDGYTF.

About this clonotype itself: A much larger clone lies one base from this, so it may be a read error. This rearrangement joins TRBV29-1 to TRBJ2-1; D unclear. V was pared by 6 bases and J by 8 bases, with 14 bases between. This CDR3 contains 12 residues. CDR1 and CDR2 (germline): SQVTM, ANQGSEA. The CDR3 nucleotides are TGCAGCGTGGGCGTGTGGGCGGATGAGCAGTTCTTC. It specifies CSVGVWADEQFF.

The J gene is TRBJ1-1, the V gene TRBV28; D is undetermined. V lost 8 bases and J lost 9, with 19 bases in between. This CDR3 contains 13 residues. Germline CDR1 is MDHEN and CDR2 is SYDVKM. The CDR3 region has the DNA TGTGCCAGCCGCCTTATGGCCCTTGATAAAGCTTTCTTT. This gives the protein CASRLMALDKAFF. Using reference TRBV28 and TRBJ1-1 for the parts outside the CDR3, the full variable domain is DVKVTQSSRYLVKRTGEKVFLECVQDMDHENMFWYRQDPGLGLRLIYFSYDVKMKEKGDIPEGYSVSREKKERFSLILESASTNQTSMYLCASRLMALDKAFFGQGTRLTVV.

The chain has TRBV20-1 and TRBJ2-7; D tentatively reads TRBD1 or TRBD2 (5 bases each). V was shortened by 8 bases and J by 0 bases, with 11 bases between the two germline ends. CDR1 is DFQATT, CDR2 SNEGSKA, per germline (reference sequence). CDR3 length equals 12 residues. CDR3 coding DNA: TGCAGTCCGGGGCGAAGCTCCTACGAGCAGTACTTC. It yields the protein CSPGRSSYEQYF.

The V gene is TRBV20-1, the J gene TRBJ2-5; D ambiguous. The germline CDR1 and CDR2 sequences are DFQATT and SNEGSKA (reference sequence). Between the trimmed V and J ends, which lost 3 bases and 3 bases, there was a span of 14 bases. This CDR3 is 14 amino acids long. CDR3 nucleotide sequence: TGCAGTGCTAGTAGGTCTCAAATAGAAGAGACCCAGTACTTC. The encoded protein is CSASRSQIEETQYF.

V is TRBV29-1 and J is TRBJ2-5; no clear D. V lost 0 bases to trimming and J lost 0 bases, with 14 bases between them. CDR3 length: 16 amino acids. The germline V gene has CDR1 SQVTM and CDR2 ANQGSEA. The CDR3 DNA follows: TGCAGCGTTGAAGATCATATGTTGCCGTACCAAGAGACCCAGTACTTC. This codes for CSVEDHMLPYQETQYF.

The V and J genes are TRBV7-2 and TRBJ2-4; the D call may be TRBD1 or TRBD2 (5 bases each). The last part of the DNA fits TRBJ2-7 better; the J call may be wrong. The CDR3 contains 15 residues. In germline, CDR1 is SGHTA, CDR2 FQGNSA. The CDR3 region has the DNA TGTGCCAGCAGCTTAGGGGGGTCCGGGAACTACGAGCAGTACTTC. Amino acids: CASSLGGSGNYEQYF.

The chain's CDR3 is CASSYSPAGWGDTQYF. The CDR3 DNA reads TGTGCCAGCAGTTACTCCCCAGCGGGATGGGGAGATACGCAGTATTTT. The chain has TRBV6-6 and TRBJ2-3; 7 nucleotides agree with TRBD2. The V gene end was trimmed by 0 bases and the J gene end by 5 bases; junction bases not matched to a gene: 8. The CDR3 is made up of 16 amino acids. Germline-derived CDR1 and CDR2 are MNHNY and SVGAGI (reference sequence).

The chain employs TRBV12-3 or TRBV12-4 and TRBJ2-1; 15 nucleotides agree with TRBD2. After removal of 0 bases from V and 7 bases from J, the junction contained 16 bases not matched to a gene. The CDR3 length is 21 residues. The CDR3 nucleotides are TGTGCCAGCAGTTTAGCGTATGCGGATACCGGGACTAGCGGGAGGTATAATGAGCAGTTCTTC. Translation gives CASSLAYADTGTSGRYNEQFF.

This clonotype was counted a single time. Possible read error: a much larger clone is one base away. The rearrangement links TRBV15 to TRBJ2-7; the D gene could be TRBD1 or TRBD2 (5 bases each). The CDR3 is 14 residues long. V was shortened by 2 bases and J by 8 bases, with 16 bases between the two germline ends. CDR1 is LNHNV, CDR2 YYDKDF, per germline (reference sequence). The CDR3 nucleotides are TGTGCCACCAGCAGAATGGGTGGGGGTGGCAAGCAGTACTTC. This translates into CATSRMGGGGKQYF.

The gene calls are TRBV29-1 and TRBJ1-5; maybe TRBD1 (5 bases). Trimming took off 7 bases at V and 4 bases at J, with 11 bases between the two ends. Looked up from germline, CDR1 is SQVTM and CDR2 is ANQGSEA. This CDR3 contains 12 residues. CDR3 nucleotides: TGCAGCGCAGTCCAGGGAAATCAGCCCCAGCATTTT. Residues: CSAVQGNQPQHF.

V and J are TRBV20-1 and TRBJ1-2; D not certain. CDR3 size: 15 residues. Trimming shortened V by 1 base and J by 1 base, and 13 bases separated the two germline ends. Germline V gene lookup returns CDR1 DFQATT and CDR2 SNEGSKA (reference sequence). The CDR3 loop is CSARAGPRGNYGYTF. The CDR3 region has the DNA TGCAGTGCTAGAGCTGGCCCGCGGGGTAACTATGGCTACACCTTC.

The V and J genes are TRBV20-1 and TRBJ2-5; D gene unclear. The V and J ends lost 2 bases and 5 bases respectively, with 15 bases between them. CDR3 length: 14 residues. CDR1 is DFQATT and CDR2 is SNEGSKA in the germline V gene (reference sequence). DNA of the CDR3: TGCAGTGCTAGACCCTTCGGGCCCAGGGAGACCCAGTACTTC. Protein product: CSARPFGPRETQYF.

V usage is TRBV19 and J usage is TRBJ1-2; no reliable D call. The CDR3 consists of 14 residues. V was clipped by 10 bases and J by 8 bases, with 23 bases between them. The germline V gene has CDR1 LNHDA and CDR2 SQIVND (reference sequence). In nucleotides, the CDR3 is TGTGCCACTCAACCCTCCTCCCAGCCTTGGGGCTACACCTTC. Protein product: CATQPSSQPWGYTF.

This clonotype was seen a handful of times. V is TRBV29-1 and J is TRBJ2-7; 7 nucleotides agree with TRBD2. Per germline, CDR1 SQVTM and CDR2 ANQGSEA. V was clipped by 4 bases and J by 3 bases; unmatched bases: 6. The CDR3 is 13 amino acids. This CDR3 reads CSVGLSSGYEQYF. CDR3 nucleotides: TGCAGCGTTGGTCTCTCTAGCGGCTACGAGCAGTACTTC.

The V call is TRBV20-1, the J call TRBJ2-5; no reliable D call. This CDR3 has 12 residues. V was pared by 3 bases and J by 5 bases, with 10 bases between. The V gene's germline CDR1 is DFQATT and CDR2 SNEGSKA (reference sequence). The chain's CDR3 is CSASTTQETQYF. CDR3 in DNA: TGCAGTGCTAGTACTACGCAGGAGACCCAGTACTTC.

V usage is TRBV7-3 and J usage is TRBJ1-1, with D unresolved. In germline, CDR1 is SGHTA, CDR2 FQGTGA. V lost 2 bases and J 1 base, leaving 14 bases between the germline ends. CDR3 size: 16 residues. The chain's CDR3 is CASSLAGLGANTEAFF. The CDR3 nucleotides read TGTGCCAGCAGCTTAGCGGGGTTGGGTGCGAACACTGAAGCTTTCTTT.